A selection of T cell receptor beta chains follows, all from one sample in a study of blood T cell repertoires in COVID-19. The method was immunoSEQ multiplex PCR; TCRdb's version includes in-frame clones alone and lacks a portion of them. The table lists some 400,000 clones, roughly 86% of them singletons. Input material: PBMCs or T cells enriched from blood (not recorded which). The receptors derive from a woman in her twenties or thirties who had recovered from COVID-19. CDR3s include the opening cysteine and the closing phenylalanine or tryptophan. Fields, in order: CDR3 DNA, CDR3 protein, V gene, J gene, clone size, D gene, CDR3 length. The D gene is left open where the match is weak. The listing skips clone size in some rows; elsewhere it reads once, few, many or a size class.

TGTGCCAGCAGTGGTCCCGGGACACGGTGGTCCGGGGAGCTGTTTTTT	CASSGPGTRWSGELFF	TRBV27	TRBJ2-2	-	-	16
TGTGCCAGCAGTCCCTCGAGGGTCAACAATGAGCAGTTCTTC	CASSPSRVNNEQFF	TRBV28	TRBJ2-1	-	-	14
TGTGCCAGCAGTGAATTTAGACAGGGGCCCGAGCAGTACTTC	CASSEFRQGPEQYF	TRBV25-1	TRBJ2-7	few	TRBD1	14
TGTGCCTGGAGTGCCGAGGGGGCGGGTTATGGCTACACCTTC	CAWSAEGAGYGYTF	TRBV30	TRBJ1-2	once	TRBD1	14
TGTGCCAGCAGTGAATATGGACAGGGGCTCAATCAGCCCCAGCATTTT	CASSEYGQGLNQPQHF	TRBV2	TRBJ1-5	-	TRBD1	16
TGTGCCAGCAGTTTATACCCGGGTTCTAGCTCCTACGAGCAGTACTTC	CASSLYPGSSSYEQYF	TRBV27	TRBJ2-7	-	-	16
TGTGCCAGCAGCTTCAGGGTGGACACTGAAGCTTTCTTT	CASSFRVDTEAFF	TRBV11-2	TRBJ1-1	-	-	13
TGTGCCAGCAGTACACTTCCCGACAGGGAATATGGCTACACCTTC	CASSTLPDREYGYTF	TRBV27	TRBJ1-2	-	TRBD1	15
TGTGCCAGCAGTTACCGACAGGGTTACAATGAGCAGTTCTTC	CASSYRQGYNEQFF	TRBV6-9	TRBJ2-1	-	TRBD1	14
TGTGCCAGTAGTACAGGGACAGGGGGCTCCTACGAGCAGTACTTC	CASSTGTGGSYEQYF	TRBV19	TRBJ2-7	-	TRBD1	15
TGCGCCAGCAGCTTGGCCCGGGGTGGTGAAGCTTTCTTT	CASSLARGGEAFF	TRBV5-1	TRBJ1-1	-	-	13
TGTGCCAGCAGCTTCCTTACAGGACCTATCTCCTACGAGCAGTACTTC	CASSFLTGPISYEQYF	TRBV5-6	TRBJ2-7	-	-	16
TGTGCCACCACGGATGTCCACTCTACTATCTACACCTTC	CATTDVHSTIYTF	TRBV24-1	TRBJ1-2	-	-	13
TGTGCCAGCTCACCGGACACCTCCTATGGCTACACCTTC	CASSPDTSYGYTF	TRBV18	TRBJ1-2	-	-	13
TGTGCCAGCAGCGAACAGACGATCACCGGGGAGCTGTTTTTT	CASSEQTITGELFF	TRBV9	TRBJ2-2	-	-	14
TGTGCCAGCAGCGTAGCTACAGGGACAGGGTTTTATTCACCCCTCCACTTT	CASSVATGTGFYSPLHF	TRBV9	TRBJ1-6	-	TRBD1	17
TGCAGCGTGAGGGACAGTGTGTATGGCTACACCTTC	CSVRDSVYGYTF	TRBV29-1	TRBJ1-2	-	TRBD1	12
TGTGCCAGCACCCTAGGGGACACTGAAGCTTTCTTT	CASTLGDTEAFF	TRBV7-9	TRBJ1-1	-	-	12
TGTGCCAGCAGCTTGGGACTAGCGGGAGGGCCAGAAGATACGCAGTATTTT	CASSLGLAGGPEDTQYF	TRBV7-6	TRBJ2-3	-	TRBD2	17
TGTGCCTGGGAACAGGGTTTTACAGATACGCAGTATTTT	CAWEQGFTDTQYF	TRBV30	TRBJ2-3	-	-	13
TGTGCCAGCAGCTTAGCGACGCCAGGAAACATTCAGTACTTC	CASSLATPGNIQYF	TRBV7-2	TRBJ2-4	-	-	14
TGTGCCAGCAGCCGACAGCGGGCATCAGGCAATGAGCAGTTCTTC	CASSRQRASGNEQFF	TRBV3-1/TRBV3-2	TRBJ2-1	-	-	15
TGCAGCGGAGAACGGGACAGGCAGGCTTTCTTT	CSGERDRQAFF	TRBV29-1	TRBJ1-1	-	TRBD1	11
TGCGCCAGCAGCTTGGGGGACAGTTACAATGAGCAGTTCTTC	CASSLGDSYNEQFF	TRBV5-1	TRBJ2-1	-	TRBD1	14
TGTGCCAGCAGTGAAAGTTATGGCGGGGGGGCTTACGAGCAGTACTTC	CASSESYGGGAYEQYF	TRBV6-1	TRBJ2-7	-	TRBD2	16
TGTGCCACCAGCAGAGACCACCTACCCGGGACAGGGGGCAATGAGCAGTTCTTC	CATSRDHLPGTGGNEQFF	TRBV15	TRBJ2-1	-	TRBD1	18
TGTGCCAGCAGCTTTTCTGACGGGAACTACGAGCAGTACTTC	CASSFSDGNYEQYF	TRBV11-2	TRBJ2-7	-	-	14
TGTGCCAGCAGCTTGGGACAGGGGGTAAATCAGCCCCAGCATTTT	CASSLGQGVNQPQHF	TRBV5-6	TRBJ1-5	-	TRBD1	15
TGTGCCAGCAGCGCCGGGACAGGGGGCTCGAGGACTGAAGCTTTCTTT	CASSAGTGGSRTEAFF	TRBV9	TRBJ1-1	-	TRBD1	16
TGTGCCAGCAGTTTGGTAGCGGGGGCCAAAAACATTCAGTACTTC	CASSLVAGAKNIQYF	TRBV28	TRBJ2-4	-	TRBD2	15
TGCGCCAGCAGCTTGACTAGCGGCCTAGCCAAAAACATTCAGTACTTC	CASSLTSGLAKNIQYF	TRBV5-1	TRBJ2-4	-	TRBD2	16
TGCGCCAGCAGTTTACAGGGGACTGGGGCCAACGTCCTGACTTTC	CASSLQGTGANVLTF	TRBV5-1	TRBJ2-6	-	TRBD1	15
TGTGCCAGTAGTATAGTAGGGACAGCCAACACCGGGGAGCTGTTTTTT	CASSIVGTANTGELFF	TRBV19	TRBJ2-2	-	TRBD1	16
TGTGCCAGTACTATAGCGGGAGGTACCTACGAGCAGTACTTC	CASTIAGGTYEQYF	TRBV19	TRBJ2-7	-	TRBD2	14
TGTGCCAGCTCTGGACTAGCGGGATTGTTAGAGACCCAGTACTTC	CASSGLAGLLETQYF	TRBV6-5	TRBJ2-5	-	TRBD2	15
TGTGCCAGCAGTTTAACACAGGGACGCTACGAGCAGTACTTC	CASSLTQGRYEQYF	TRBV27	TRBJ2-7	-	-	14